This entry lists 14 T cell receptor beta chains sequenced from one sample in a study of blood T cell repertoires in COVID-19. TCRdb keeps only in-frame clones here, not all; method: immunoSEQ multiplex PCR. The sample shows roughly 320,000 clones, roughly 85% of them seen only once. What was sequenced was peripheral blood. The receptors were gathered from a human donor in a cohort sampled during active COVID-19.

The chain uses TRBV6-2 or TRBV6-3 and TRBJ2-1; 10 nucleotides match TRBD2. Germline loops: CDR1 MNHEY, CDR2 SVGEGT. The V gene end was trimmed by 0 bases and the J gene end by 4 bases; junction bases not matched to a gene: 0. The CDR3 is 15 residues long. This CDR3 reads CASSYSLAGYNEQFF. For the CDR3, the DNA is TGTGCCAGCAGTTACTCACTAGCGGGGTACAATGAGCAGTTCTTC.

The V call is TRBV4-1, the J call TRBJ1-4; the D gene is possibly TRBD1 (5 bases). Germline-derived CDR1 and CDR2 are MGHRA and YSYEKL. This CDR3 contains 14 residues. The germline V and J ends were trimmed by 6 bases and 2 bases, with 10 bases remaining between them. The CDR3 loop is CASSLKGTNEKLFF. CDR3 DNA sequence: TGCGCCAGCAGTCTTAAGGGGACTAATGAAAAACTGTTTTTT.

The chain has TRBV9 and TRBJ2-6; TRBD1 is a possible D gene (5 bases). This CDR3 region has 19 residues. Germline values: CDR1 SGDLS, CDR2 YYNGEE. V was shortened by 1 base and J by 0 bases, with 17 bases between the two germline ends. DNA of the CDR3: TGTGCCAGCAGCGTAAGTGGGGCCAGAGCCTTCTCTGGGGCCAACGTCCTGACTTTC. Translation gives CASSVSGARAFSGANVLTF.

This chain uses TRBV19 with TRBJ1-5; D might be TRBD1 (5 bases). Trimming shortened V by 6 bases and J by 5 bases, and 11 bases separated the two germline ends. This CDR3 is built from 13 residues. Germline V lookup: CDR1 LNHDA, CDR2 SQIVND (reference sequence). The CDR3 sequence is CASRQEGYQPQHF. CDR3 DNA: TGTGCCAGTAGACAGGAGGGTTATCAGCCCCAGCATTTT.

This rearrangement joins TRBV10-1 to TRBJ1-1; tentative D call: TRBD1 (5 bases). The CDR3 has 12 residues. Trimming took 2 bases from V and 4 from J, leaving 5 bases between them. The germline CDR1 and CDR2 sequences are WNHNN and SYGVQD (reference sequence). CDR3 sequence: CASSEGATEAFF. DNA for the CDR3: TGCGCCAGCAGTGAGGGGGCCACTGAAGCTTTCTTT.

V is TRBV2 and J is TRBJ1-6; D is uncertain. V lost 6 bases, J lost 15 bases, and 15 bases lay in between. Germline lookup yields CDR1 SNHLY and CDR2 FYNNEI. This CDR3 comprises 12 residues. This CDR3 is CASSSLREVLHF. In nucleotides, the CDR3 is TGTGCCAGCAGCTCTCTTAGGGAGGTCCTCCACTTT.

The chain recombines TRBV12-3 or TRBV12-4 with TRBJ1-1; the match to TRBD1 covers 7 bases. The length of the CDR3 is 13 residues. V shed 7 bases, J shed 6 bases, and the junction held 8 bases outside the gene matches. The CDR3 region is CASTLTGPAEAFF. For the CDR3, the DNA is TGTGCCAGCACCCTGACAGGGCCCGCTGAAGCTTTCTTT.

V is TRBV5-4 and J is TRBJ1-2; a weak D match, TRBD1 (5 bases). Germline lookup yields CDR1 SGHNT and CDR2 YYREEE (reference sequence). The CDR3 runs 12 residues. The V gene lost 8 bases and the J gene lost 6 bases, with 14 bases spanning the gap. CDR3 in amino acids: CASRRGGDGYTF. CDR3 DNA: TGTGCCAGTCGGAGGGGAGGGGATGGCTACACCTTC.

The chain employs TRBV29-1 and TRBJ2-7; possible D gene TRBD1, 7 bases. Germline loops: CDR1 SQVTM, CDR2 ANQGSEA. Trimming took off 4 bases at V and 2 bases at J, with 15 bases between the two ends. The CDR3 is made up of 14 amino acids. CDR3 nucleotide sequence: TGCAGCGTTGGGAGGGGGCGCGGCCCCTACGAGCAGTACTTC. Residues: CSVGRGRGPYEQYF.

This clone occurred once. This chain links TRBV11-3 with TRBJ2-2; perhaps TRBD1 as D (6 bases). Germline V gene data show CDR1 as SGHNT and CDR2 as YENEEA. Trimming pared 5 bases from V and 6 bases from J, leaving 16 bases between. The CDR3 sequence is 15 residues long. CDR3 coding DNA: TGTGCCAGCAGCCCTAGCAGGGGTAGCTCCGGGGAGCTGTTTTTT. This sequence encodes CASSPSRGSSGELFF.

V usage is TRBV11-3 and J usage is TRBJ2-1; D gene uncertain. Germline loops: CDR1 SGHNT, CDR2 YENEEA. The CDR3 runs to 13 residues. V lost 5 bases to trimming and J lost 2 bases, with 7 bases between them. The CDR3 coding sequence is TGTGCCAGCAGCCCGTCGGCCTACAATGAGCAGTTCTTC. Residues: CASSPSAYNEQFF. The full variable domain, completed using reference TRBV11-3 and TRBJ2-1, is EAGVVQSPRYKIIEKKQPVAFWCNPISGHNTLYWYLQNLGQGPELLIRYENEEAVDDSQLPKDRFSAERLKGVDSTLKIQPAELGDSAVYLCASSPSAYNEQFFGPGTRLTVL.

J is TRBJ2-6 and V is TRBV6-1; no firm D call. This CDR3 has 16 amino acids. Germline V gives CDR1 MNHNS, CDR2 SASEGT. Trimming removed 0 bases at V and 0 bases at J, with 6 bases between. Here the CDR3 reads CASSEAQDSGANVLTF. CDR3 DNA: TGTGCCAGCAGTGAAGCTCAGGACTCTGGGGCCAACGTCCTGACTTTC.

The V gene is TRBV5-1, the J gene TRBJ1-1, with no clear D. Trimming pared 4 bases from V and 4 bases from J, leaving 17 bases between. Germline loops: CDR1 SGHRS, CDR2 YFSETQ. The CDR3 is 15 amino acids. CDR3 nucleotides: TGCGCCAGCAGCCTCGACCAGCGGGGTGGCACTGAAGCTTTCTTT. Translated: CASSLDQRGGTEAFF. Full variable domain (remainder filled in from reference TRBV5-1 and TRBJ1-1): KAGVTQTPRYLIKTRGQQVTLSCSPISGHRSVSWYQQTPGQGLQFLFEYFSETQRNKGNFPGRFSGRQFSNSRSEMNVSTLELGDSALYLCASSLDQRGGTEAFFGQGTRLTVV.

J is TRBJ1-4 and V is TRBV2, with D possibly TRBD1 on 5 matching bases. V lost 5 bases, J lost 0 bases, and 10 bases lay in between. The length of the CDR3 is 15 residues. Germline CDR1 and CDR2: SNHLY and FYNNEI. CDR3 coding DNA: TGTGCCAGCAGTCGCAGGGACTCAACTAATGAAAAACTGTTTTTT. Its protein product is CASSRRDSTNEKLFF. Full variable domain (missing parts from reference TRBV2 and TRBJ1-4): EPEVTQTPSHQVTQMGQEVILRCVPISNHLYFYWYRQILGQKVEFLVSFYNNEISEKSEIFDDQFSVERPDGSNFTLKIRSTKLEDSAMYFCASSRRDSTNEKLFFGSGTQLSVL.